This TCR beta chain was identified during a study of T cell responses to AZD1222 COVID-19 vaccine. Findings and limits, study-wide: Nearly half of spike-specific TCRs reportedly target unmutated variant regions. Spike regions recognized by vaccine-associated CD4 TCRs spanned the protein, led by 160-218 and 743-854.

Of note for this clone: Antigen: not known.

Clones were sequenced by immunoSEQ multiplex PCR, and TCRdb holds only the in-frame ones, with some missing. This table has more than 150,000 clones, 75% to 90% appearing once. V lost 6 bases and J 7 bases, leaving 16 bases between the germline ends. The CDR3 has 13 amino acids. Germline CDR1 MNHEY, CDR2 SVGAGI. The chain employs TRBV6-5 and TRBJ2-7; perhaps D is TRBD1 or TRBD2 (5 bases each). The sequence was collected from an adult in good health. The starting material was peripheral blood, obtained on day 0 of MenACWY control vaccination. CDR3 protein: CASSVLGVREQYF. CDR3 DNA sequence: TGTGCCAGCAGCGTACTAGGGGTCAGGGAGCAGTACTTC.